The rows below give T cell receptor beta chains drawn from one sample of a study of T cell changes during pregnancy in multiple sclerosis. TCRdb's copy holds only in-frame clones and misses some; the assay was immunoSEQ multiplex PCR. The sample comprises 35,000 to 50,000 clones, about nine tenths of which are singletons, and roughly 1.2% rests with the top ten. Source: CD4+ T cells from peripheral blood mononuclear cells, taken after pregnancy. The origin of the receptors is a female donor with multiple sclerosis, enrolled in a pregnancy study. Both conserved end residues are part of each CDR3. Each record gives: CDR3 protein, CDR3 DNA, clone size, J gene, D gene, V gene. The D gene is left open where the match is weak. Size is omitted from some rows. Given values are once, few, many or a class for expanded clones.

CDR3 protein: CASSEMGLGSAEAFF; CDR3 DNA: TGCGCCAGCAGTGAAATGGGCCTCGGGAGCGCTGAAGCTTTCTTT; clone size: .; J gene: TRBJ1-1; D gene: .; V gene: TRBV10-1
CDR3 protein: CSSGSDEQFF; CDR3 DNA: TGCAGCTCGGGGAGCGATGAGCAGTTCTTC; clone size: medium-sized; J gene: TRBJ2-1; D gene: .; V gene: TRBV29-1
CDR3 protein: CATCYGYTF; CDR3 DNA: TGTGCCACTTGCTATGGCTACACCTTC; clone size: .; J gene: TRBJ1-2; D gene: .; V gene: TRBV27
CDR3 protein: CASSPRSYNEQFF; CDR3 DNA: TGTGCCAGCAGCCCTCGTTCCTACAATGAGCAGTTCTTC; clone size: .; J gene: TRBJ2-1; D gene: .; V gene: TRBV9
CDR3 protein: CASSPQLGRLAGGPTDTQYF; CDR3 DNA: TGTGCCAGCAGCCCTCAATTGGGTCGGCTAGCGGGAGGGCCCACAGATACGCAGTATTTT; clone size: .; J gene: TRBJ2-3; D gene: TRBD2; V gene: TRBV7-3
CDR3 protein: CASSEGTAHQPQHF; CDR3 DNA: TGTGCCAGCAGTGAAGGGACAGCCCATCAGCCCCAGCATTTT; clone size: .; J gene: TRBJ1-5; D gene: TRBD1; V gene: TRBV25-1
CDR3 protein: CASSEVSGGSPEQYF; CDR3 DNA: TGTGCCAGCAGTGAAGTGTCAGGGGGCTCCCCCGAGCAGTACTTC; clone size: .; J gene: TRBJ2-7; D gene: TRBD1; V gene: TRBV6-1
CDR3 protein: CAWSGTSSDTQYF; CDR3 DNA: TGTGCCTGGAGTGGCACTAGCTCCGATACGCAGTATTTT; clone size: .; J gene: TRBJ2-3; D gene: .; V gene: TRBV30
CDR3 protein: CASSFMGTYEQYF; CDR3 DNA: TGTGCCAGCAGCTTTATGGGCACCTACGAGCAGTACTTC; clone size: .; J gene: TRBJ2-7; D gene: .; V gene: TRBV11-2
CDR3 protein: CASTPGAGADTQYF; CDR3 DNA: TGTGCCAGCACTCCGGGGGCGGGGGCCGATACGCAGTATTTT; clone size: once; J gene: TRBJ2-3; D gene: .; V gene: TRBV28
CDR3 protein: CASSLERGASGNTIYF; CDR3 DNA: TGTGCCAGCAGCTTGGAACGGGGGGCTTCTGGAAACACCATATATTTT; clone size: .; J gene: TRBJ1-3; D gene: .; V gene: TRBV5-4
CDR3 protein: CASRQLTLATSDTQYF; CDR3 DNA: TGTGCCAGCAGACAACTGACACTAGCGACAAGCGATACGCAGTATTTT; clone size: .; J gene: TRBJ2-3; D gene: TRBD2; V gene: TRBV2
CDR3 protein: CASSPGLAAGELFF; CDR3 DNA: TGTGCCAGCAGTCCCGGACTAGCGGCCGGGGAGCTGTTTTTT; clone size: few; J gene: TRBJ2-2; D gene: TRBD2; V gene: TRBV7-3
CDR3 protein: CAWSRGITDTQYF; CDR3 DNA: TGTGCCTGGAGTCGGGGGATCACAGATACGCAGTATTTT; clone size: .; J gene: TRBJ2-3; D gene: .; V gene: TRBV30
CDR3 protein: CSARQVYGYTF; CDR3 DNA: TGCAGTGCTAGACAGGTCTATGGCTACACCTTC; clone size: .; J gene: TRBJ1-2; D gene: .; V gene: TRBV20-1
CDR3 protein: CASSENAGAGYTF; CDR3 DNA: TGTGCCAGCAGTGAAAACGCCGGTGCTGGCTACACCTTC; clone size: once; J gene: TRBJ1-2; D gene: .; V gene: TRBV2
CDR3 protein: CASSIGSRRGYTF; CDR3 DNA: TGTGCCAGTAGTATAGGCTCTCGGCGGGGCTACACCTTC; clone size: .; J gene: TRBJ1-2; D gene: .; V gene: TRBV19
CDR3 protein: CASKLASGGELFF; CDR3 DNA: TGTGCCAGCAAACTAGCGAGCGGGGGGGAGCTGTTTTTT; clone size: once; J gene: TRBJ2-2; D gene: TRBD2; V gene: TRBV7-2
CDR3 protein: CASSGTGVWSNQPQHF; CDR3 DNA: TGTGCCAGCAGTGGGACAGGGGTGTGGAGCAATCAGCCCCAGCATTTT; clone size: .; J gene: TRBJ1-5; D gene: TRBD1; V gene: TRBV6-1
CDR3 protein: CASSQPGTGTSGANTGELFF; CDR3 DNA: TGCGCCAGCAGCCAACCCGGAACCGGGACTAGCGGAGCGAACACCGGGGAGCTGTTTTTT; clone size: .; J gene: TRBJ2-2; D gene: TRBD2; V gene: TRBV4-1
CDR3 protein: CASSLDARSQETQYF; CDR3 DNA: TGTGCCAGCAGCTTAGATGCCCGGTCACAAGAGACCCAGTACTTC; clone size: .; J gene: TRBJ2-5; D gene: .; V gene: TRBV11-2
CDR3 protein: CASSLGPWSYEQYF; CDR3 DNA: TGTGCCAGCAGTTTAGGGCCCTGGTCCTACGAGCAGTACTTC; clone size: once; J gene: TRBJ2-7; D gene: .; V gene: TRBV28
CDR3 protein: CASSPPGTATYEQYF; CDR3 DNA: TGTGCCAGCAGCCCTCCCGGGACAGCTACCTACGAGCAGTACTTC; clone size: once; J gene: TRBJ2-7; D gene: TRBD1; V gene: TRBV28
CDR3 protein: CASSPLSEGGTDTQYF; CDR3 DNA: TGTGCCAGCAGCCCTCTATCGGAAGGGGGCACAGATACGCAGTATTTT; clone size: .; J gene: TRBJ2-3; D gene: .; V gene: TRBV9
CDR3 protein: CASTKRAGRLTNEKLFF; CDR3 DNA: TGTGCCAGCACAAAAAGGGCAGGGCGGTTAACTAATGAAAAACTGTTTTTT; clone size: .; J gene: TRBJ1-4; D gene: .; V gene: TRBV2
CDR3 protein: CSVTRDSAYEQYF; CDR3 DNA: TGCAGCGTAACCCGGGACAGCGCCTACGAGCAGTACTTC; clone size: few; J gene: TRBJ2-7; D gene: TRBD1; V gene: TRBV29-1
CDR3 protein: CASSPSGGNQPQHF; CDR3 DNA: TGTGCCAGCTCACCGTCAGGGGGCAATCAGCCCCAGCATTTT; clone size: few; J gene: TRBJ1-5; D gene: .; V gene: TRBV18
CDR3 protein: CASSPRGLEGVSGANVLTF; CDR3 DNA: TGTGCCAGCAGCCCCAGGGGGCTCGAAGGGGTCTCTGGGGCCAACGTCCTGACTTTC; clone size: .; J gene: TRBJ2-6; D gene: TRBD1; V gene: TRBV9
CDR3 protein: CASSLGWEKSYEQYF; CDR3 DNA: TGTGCCAGCAGCTTGGGTTGGGAGAAGTCCTACGAGCAGTACTTC; clone size: .; J gene: TRBJ2-7; D gene: .; V gene: TRBV5-6
CDR3 protein: CASSLDRGNTIYF; CDR3 DNA: TGTGCCAGCAGCTTAGACAGGGGAAACACCATATATTTT; clone size: .; J gene: TRBJ1-3; D gene: .; V gene: TRBV5-4
CDR3 protein: CASSALAGDGEQYF; CDR3 DNA: TGTGCCAGCAGCGCCCTAGCGGGAGATGGGGAGCAGTACTTC; clone size: .; J gene: TRBJ2-7; D gene: TRBD2; V gene: TRBV7-3
CDR3 protein: CASKGQLHNEQFF; CDR3 DNA: TGTGCCAGCAAGGGACAACTACACAATGAGCAGTTCTTC; clone size: .; J gene: TRBJ2-1; D gene: .; V gene: TRBV28
CDR3 protein: CASSAGQGGNQPQHF; CDR3 DNA: TGTGCCAGCAGTGCTGGACAGGGAGGCAATCAGCCCCAGCATTTT; clone size: .; J gene: TRBJ1-5; D gene: TRBD1; V gene: TRBV2
CDR3 protein: CASSERREQFF; CDR3 DNA: TGTGCCAGCAGTGAAAGGCGGGAGCAGTTCTTC; clone size: .; J gene: TRBJ2-1; D gene: .; V gene: TRBV2
CDR3 protein: CASSDPSGRTYTQYF; CDR3 DNA: TGTGCCAGCAGTGATCCTAGCGGGAGGACGTATACGCAGTATTTT; clone size: .; J gene: TRBJ2-3; D gene: TRBD2; V gene: TRBV25-1
CDR3 protein: CASSLVKGGRKTEAFF; CDR3 DNA: TGTGCCAGCAGCTTAGTAAAGGGGGGGCGAAAAACTGAAGCTTTCTTT; clone size: few; J gene: TRBJ1-1; D gene: .; V gene: TRBV7-9
CDR3 protein: CASSFNKIQYF; CDR3 DNA: TGTGCCAGCAGCTTTAACAAAATTCAGTACTTC; clone size: .; J gene: TRBJ2-4; D gene: .; V gene: TRBV5-5
CDR3 protein: CASGGGFHYEQYF; CDR3 DNA: TGCGCCAGCGGAGGAGGATTCCACTACGAGCAGTACTTC; clone size: .; J gene: TRBJ2-7; D gene: .; V gene: TRBV10-2
CDR3 protein: CASSSSRDRGRGTEAFF; CDR3 DNA: TGTGCCAGCAGCTCTAGCCGGGACAGGGGGCGCGGCACTGAAGCTTTCTTT; clone size: .; J gene: TRBJ1-1; D gene: TRBD1; V gene: TRBV28
CDR3 protein: CASSSNADTQYF; CDR3 DNA: TGTGCCAGCAGTTCTAACGCAGATACGCAGTATTTT; clone size: .; J gene: TRBJ2-3; D gene: .; V gene: TRBV6-5